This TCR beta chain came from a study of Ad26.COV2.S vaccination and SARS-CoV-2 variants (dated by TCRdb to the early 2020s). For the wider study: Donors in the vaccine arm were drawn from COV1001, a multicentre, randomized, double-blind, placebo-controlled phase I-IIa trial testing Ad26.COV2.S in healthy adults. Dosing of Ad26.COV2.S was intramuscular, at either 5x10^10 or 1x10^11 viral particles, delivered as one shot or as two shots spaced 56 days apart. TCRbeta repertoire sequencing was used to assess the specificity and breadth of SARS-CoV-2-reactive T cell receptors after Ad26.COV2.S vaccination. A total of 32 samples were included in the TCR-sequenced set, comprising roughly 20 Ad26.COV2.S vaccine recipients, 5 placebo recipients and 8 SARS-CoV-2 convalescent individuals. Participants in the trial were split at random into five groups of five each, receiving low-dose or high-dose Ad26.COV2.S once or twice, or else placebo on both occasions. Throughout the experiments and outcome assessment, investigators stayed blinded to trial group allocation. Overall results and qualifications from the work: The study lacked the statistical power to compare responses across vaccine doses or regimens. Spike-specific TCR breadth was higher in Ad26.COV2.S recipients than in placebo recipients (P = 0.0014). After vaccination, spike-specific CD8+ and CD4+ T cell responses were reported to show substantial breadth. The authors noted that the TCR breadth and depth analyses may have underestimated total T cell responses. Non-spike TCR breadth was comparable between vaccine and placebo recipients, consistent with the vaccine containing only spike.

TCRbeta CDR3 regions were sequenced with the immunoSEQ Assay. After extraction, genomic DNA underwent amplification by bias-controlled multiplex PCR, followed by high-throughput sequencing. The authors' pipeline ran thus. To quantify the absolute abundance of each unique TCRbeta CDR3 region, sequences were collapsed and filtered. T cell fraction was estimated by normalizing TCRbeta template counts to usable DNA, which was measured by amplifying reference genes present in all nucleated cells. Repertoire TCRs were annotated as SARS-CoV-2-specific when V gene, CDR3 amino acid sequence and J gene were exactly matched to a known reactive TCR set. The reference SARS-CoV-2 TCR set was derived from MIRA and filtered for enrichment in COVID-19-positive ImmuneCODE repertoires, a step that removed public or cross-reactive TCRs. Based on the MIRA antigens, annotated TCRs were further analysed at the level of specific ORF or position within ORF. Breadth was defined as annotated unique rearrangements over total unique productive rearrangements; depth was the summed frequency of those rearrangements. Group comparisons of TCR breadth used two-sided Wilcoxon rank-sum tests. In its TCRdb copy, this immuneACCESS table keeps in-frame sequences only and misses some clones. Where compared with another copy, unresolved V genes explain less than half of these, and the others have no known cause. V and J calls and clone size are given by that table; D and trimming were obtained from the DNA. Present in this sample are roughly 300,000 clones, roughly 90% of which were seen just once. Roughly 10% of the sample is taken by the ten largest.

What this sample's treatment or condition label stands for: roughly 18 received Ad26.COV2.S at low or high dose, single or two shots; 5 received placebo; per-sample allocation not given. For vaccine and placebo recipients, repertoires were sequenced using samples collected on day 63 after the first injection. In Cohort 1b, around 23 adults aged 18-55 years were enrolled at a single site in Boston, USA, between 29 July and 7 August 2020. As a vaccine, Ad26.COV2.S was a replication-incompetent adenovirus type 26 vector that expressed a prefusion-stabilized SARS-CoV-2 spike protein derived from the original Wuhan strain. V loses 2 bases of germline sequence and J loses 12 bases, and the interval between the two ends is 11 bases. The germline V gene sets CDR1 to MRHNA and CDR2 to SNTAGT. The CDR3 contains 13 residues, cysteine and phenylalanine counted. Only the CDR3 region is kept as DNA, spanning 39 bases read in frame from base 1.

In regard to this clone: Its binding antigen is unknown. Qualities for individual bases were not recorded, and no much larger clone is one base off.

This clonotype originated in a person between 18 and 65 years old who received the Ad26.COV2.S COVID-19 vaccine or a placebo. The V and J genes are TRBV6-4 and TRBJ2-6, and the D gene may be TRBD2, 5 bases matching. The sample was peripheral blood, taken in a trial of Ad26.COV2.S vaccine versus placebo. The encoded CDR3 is CASSDVVGSVLTF. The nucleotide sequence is TGTGCCAGCAGTGACGTAGTGGGGAGCGTCCTGACTTTC.